This T cell receptor (beta chain) comes out of a study of cytotoxic CD8 clonotypes in ibrutinib-treated CLL. At the level of the study: The average sample held roughly 250,000 productive templates and almost 95,000 productive rearrangements.

Profiled with immunoSEQ multiplex PCR; TCRdb holds only in-frame clones, not every one. The sample shows tens of thousands of clones, roughly 85% of them seen only once. The sequencing here drew on PBMCs, taken after 24 months of ibrutinib treatment. This receptor was taken from a human donor with chronic lymphocytic leukemia.

The CDR3 coding sequence is TGTGCCAGCTCCCAGGGGGCCCGCAATGAGCAGTTCTTC. Translating gives CASSQGARNEQFF. The chain uses TRBV7-6 and TRBJ2-1; 8 bases agree with TRBD1. The germline V gene encodes CDR1 SGHVS and CDR2 FNYEAQ. This CDR3 has 13 amino acids. The V segment lost 8 bases and the J segment 6 bases; nucleotides outside the gene matches: 6.